The TCR beta chain described here comes from a study of blood T cell repertoires in COVID-19. The wider study: COVID-19 samples from acute and convalescent phases originated in the United States, Italy and Spain. T cells, B-cell-depleted T cells, or PBMCs supplied cDNA or gDNA.

The count of this clone is one. This CDR3 comprises 14 residues. Germline V CDR1 and CDR2: SGDLS, YYNGEE. The V gene lost 1 base and the J gene lost 1 base, with 8 bases spanning the gap. Methods used by the authors: Estimation of nucleated cell counts was performed using reference gene primer amplification. TCRdb keeps only in-frame clones here, not all; method: immunoSEQ multiplex PCR. The V and J calls and clone size come from that table; D and trimming were worked out from the DNA. Among 25,000 to 35,000 clones listed, 75% to 90% were seen once. Sample: peripheral blood. This TCR was sampled from an older man with active COVID-19. The V gene is TRBV9, the J gene TRBJ1-2; no reliable D call. The CDR3, as DNA: TGTGCCAGCAGCGTACCGGAGGGTAACTATGGCTACACCTTC. Translation: CASSVPEGNYGYTF.